The 23 T cell receptor beta chains listed next were all sequenced from one sample in a study of identical twins (dated by TCRdb to about 2016). The protocol used for the library was 5' RACE. TCRdb records Illumina HiSeq 2000 as the sequencer. TCRdb cleaned the public reads at Q25 with fastp, built clones with MiXCR and kept in-frame beta chains. Identical CDR3 proteins give one entry, which carries the most common genes and DNA. For this sample the table gives around 510,000 distinct CDR3 sequences, of which 14% were detected only once. Approximately 1% of the sample lies in the top ten. These data also formed part of another study, on yellow fever vaccine responses in identical twins.

Input material: CD4+ T cells sorted from blood. These receptors came from a woman aged 18-29 years in good health.

This clonotype was detected a few times. The J gene is TRBJ2-6, the V gene TRBV3-1, with TRBD1 matching 9 bases. The CDR3 is 17 amino acids. Trimming took 4 bases from V and 3 from J; bases not matched to a gene: 7. Germline-derived CDR1 and CDR2 are LGHDT and YNNKEL (reference sequence). CDR3 loop: CASSRGQGSNGANVLTF. Here the CDR3 DNA reads TGTGCCAGCAGCCGGGGACAGGGAAGTAATGGGGCCAACGTCCTGACTTTC.

This chain uses TRBV4-3 with TRBJ2-7; D is perhaps TRBD1 (5 bases). Germline V lookup: CDR1 LGHNA, CDR2 YSLEER. Deletions cut 2 bases from V and 0 bases from J, with 14 bases between. This CDR3 has 16 amino acids. The CDR3 here is CASSQNFDRSSYEQYF. The CDR3 bases are TGCGCCAGCAGCCAAAATTTCGACAGATCCTCCTACGAGCAGTACTTC.

This clonotype came up a few times. The chain uses TRBV29-1 and TRBJ2-1; 9 nucleotides agree with TRBD1. CDR3 length: 17 residues. Germline V CDR1 and CDR2: SQVTM, ANQGSEA. After removal of 5 bases from V and 0 bases from J, the junction contained 11 bases not matched to a gene. The CDR3 bases are TGCAGCGTTCGTGAGGGACAGGGAACCTACTCCTACAATGAGCAGTTCTTC. Encoded protein: CSVREGQGTYSYNEQFF.

This clonotype was seen many times. This sequence joins TRBV7-9 and TRBJ2-1; D remains ambiguous. Germline V gene sequence: CDR1 SEHNR, CDR2 FQNEAQ (reference sequence). This CDR3 comprises 12 residues. V was pared by 1 base and J by 8 bases, with 6 bases between. The CDR3 reads CASSLEKDEQFF. The CDR3 DNA is TGTGCCAGCAGCTTAGAGAAGGATGAGCAGTTCTTC.

The gene calls are TRBV6-1 and TRBJ2-3; D assignment may be TRBD1 or TRBD2 (6 bases each). Germline values: CDR1 MNHNS, CDR2 SASEGT. This CDR3 region has 17 residues. Trimming took 5 bases from V and 2 from J, leaving 20 bases between them. In DNA, the CDR3 is TGTGCCAGCAGTCAACCCCCGTGGAGGGGGAACACAGATACGCAGTATTTT. It yields the protein CASSQPPWRGNTDTQYF.

V and J are TRBV20-1 and TRBJ2-2, with unresolved D. The CDR3 sequence is 13 residues long. Germline CDR1 is DFQATT and CDR2 is SNEGSKA (reference sequence). The V gene lost 6 bases and the J gene lost 6 bases, with 14 bases spanning the gap. The CDR3 nucleotides read TGCAGTGCGTGGGCAGTCGGCGCCGGGGAGCTGTTTTTT. Encoded protein: CSAWAVGAGELFF.

This clonotype appeared a few times. V usage is TRBV27 and J usage is TRBJ2-1, with TRBD2 matching over 9 bases. The V gene's germline CDR1 is MNHEY and CDR2 SMNVEV (reference sequence). Losses at the gene ends were 1 base for V and 5 bases for J; bases not matched to a gene: 3. This CDR3 is 15 amino acids long. The CDR3 sequence is CASSLLASGNNEQFF. The CDR3, as DNA: TGTGCCAGCAGTTTATTGGCTAGCGGGAACAATGAGCAGTTCTTC.

This clonotype occurred a few times. This chain joins TRBV7-2 and TRBJ1-6; a weak D match, TRBD1 (6 bases). The ends were cut back, 2 bases at V and 9 bases at J, with 8 bases in the middle. The germline gives CDR1 SGHTA, CDR2 FQGNSA. The CDR3 sequence is 13 residues long. CDR3 bases: TGTGCCAGCAGCTTACAGGGGCGTTCACCCCTCCACTTT. This sequence encodes CASSLQGRSPLHF.

This clonotype was seen more than once but under ten times. V usage is TRBV5-1 and J usage is TRBJ2-1; 7 nucleotides agree with TRBD2. Germline loops: CDR1 SGHRS, CDR2 YFSETQ. This CDR3 is 16 amino acids long. The V segment lost 0 bases and the J segment 6 bases; nucleotides outside the gene matches: 9. CDR3 DNA: TGCGCCAGCAGCTTGGAATCCGGACTAGGGGCCAATGAGCAGTTCTTC. It translates to CASSLESGLGANEQFF.

The V and J genes are TRBV10-3 and TRBJ2-5; D uncertain. Trimming shortened V by 4 bases and J by 1 base, and 4 bases separated the two germline ends. Germline-derived CDR1 and CDR2 are ENHRY and SYGVKD. The CDR3 totals 12 residues. The CDR3: CAISGSQETQYF. CDR3 bases: TGTGCCATCAGTGGCAGCCAAGAGACCCAGTACTTC.

The genes are TRBV11-2 and TRBJ2-7; D gene uncertain. CDR1 and CDR2 from the germline V gene are SGHAT and FQNNGV. The CDR3 sequence is 12 residues long. Deletions cut 5 bases from V and 6 bases from J, with 11 bases between. The CDR3 DNA sequence: TGTGCCAGCAGCCCGGCACGGGTCGAGCAGTACTTC. It translates to CASSPARVEQYF.

J is TRBJ2-1 and V is TRBV6-1; no reliable D call. Germline CDR1 MNHNS, CDR2 SASEGT. The germline V and J ends were trimmed by 5 bases and 8 bases, with 13 bases remaining between them. CDR3 length equals 13 residues. In nucleotides, the CDR3 is TGTGCCAGCAGTAGGAGCGAGGAACATGAGCAGTTCTTC. Protein product: CASSRSEEHEQFF.

With respect to this clonotype: Being one base from a much bigger clone, this may be a read error. The chain couples TRBV9 to TRBJ2-7; TRBD1 matches 7 bases. V trimming: 4 bases; J trimming: 5 bases; junction bases outside the gene matches: 9. The CDR3 spans 14 residues. Germline V gene data show CDR1 as SGDLS and CDR2 as YYNGEE. CDR3 nucleotide sequence: TGTGCCAGCAGCACAACACCAGACAGGGACGAGCAGTACTTC. Its protein product is CASSTTPDRDEQYF.

This clonotype was detected many times. V gene TRBV4-2 combines with J gene TRBJ2-7; unclear D gene. The CDR3 consists of 13 residues. CDR1 LGHNA and CDR2 YNFKEQ come from the germline V gene. V shed 0 bases and J shed 7 bases, with 10 bases lying between them. The chain's CDR3 is CASSQDLGLEQYF. CDR3 DNA: TGTGCCAGCAGCCAAGATCTGGGGTTGGAGCAGTACTTC.

This clonotype was counted between two and nine times. The chain recombines TRBV7-2 with TRBJ2-1; the D is unclear. Per germline, CDR1 SGHTA and CDR2 FQGNSA. Trimming cost V 0 bases and J 5 bases, with 5 bases left between them. The CDR3 spans 13 residues. The CDR3 DNA reads TGTGCCAGCAGCTTAGCGTGGAACAATGAGCAGTTCTTC. Translation: CASSLAWNNEQFF. The full variable domain, its missing parts supplied by reference TRBV7-2 and TRBJ2-1, is GAGVSQSPSNKVTEKGKDVELRCDPISGHTALYWYRQSLGQGLEFLIYFQGNSAPDKSGLPSDRFSAERTGGSVSTLTIQRTQQEDSAVYLCASSLAWNNEQFFGPGTRLTVL.

This clonotype came up a few times. The J gene is TRBJ2-3, the V gene TRBV6-2 or TRBV6-3; possible D gene TRBD2, 6 bases. The ends were cut back, 0 bases at V and 4 bases at J, with 17 bases in the middle. Germline assignment: CDR1 MNHEY and CDR2 SVGEGT. There are 17 residues in the CDR3. As DNA, the CDR3 is TGTGCCAGCAGTTACTCGACGGGGCGGGAAAGCTCAGATACGCAGTATTTT. Amino acids: CASSYSTGRESSDTQYF.

This clonotype was counted ten times or more. This chain's CDR3 is CASSQEPVNEQFF. For the CDR3, the DNA is TGTGCCAGCAGCCAAGAACCGGTCAATGAGCAGTTCTTC. The chain uses TRBV3-1 and TRBJ2-1; no clear D gene. Trimming shortened V by 0 bases and J by 6 bases, and 6 bases separated the two germline ends. Germline CDR1 and CDR2: LGHDT and YNNKEL (reference sequence). CDR3 length: 13 residues.

This chain links TRBV11-1 with TRBJ2-4; the match to TRBD2 covers 13 bases. The CDR3 has 19 residues. J was trimmed by 2 bases and V by 5 bases; bases with no gene match: 12. CDR1 is SGHAT, CDR2 FQDESV, per germline (reference sequence). The CDR3 is CASSVMGTSGTAPKNIQYF. The CDR3 DNA reads TGTGCCAGCAGCGTGATGGGGACTAGCGGGACCGCGCCCAAAAACATTCAGTACTTC.

The sample holds a few counts of this clonotype. V is TRBV6-2 or TRBV6-3 and J is TRBJ2-7; possibly TRBD2 for D (5 bases). Germline lookup yields CDR1 MNHEY and CDR2 SVGEGT. Between the trimmed V and J ends, which lost 2 bases and 3 bases, there was a span of 11 bases. The CDR3 covers 14 residues. The CDR3 here is CASSYPPGYYEQYF. CDR3 coding DNA: TGTGCCAGCAGTTACCCCCCGGGGTACTACGAGCAGTACTTC.

CDR3 amino acids: CAISEQNRGSEQYF. In DNA form, the CDR3 reads TGTGCCATCAGTGAGCAAAACAGGGGTTCCGAGCAGTACTTC. The chain links TRBV10-3 to TRBJ2-7, with 7 positions matching TRBD1. Looked up from germline, CDR1 is ENHRY and CDR2 is SYGVKD. The V and J ends lost 2 bases and 6 bases, in that order; junction bases with no gene match: 7. The CDR3 is made up of 14 amino acids.

This clonotype was picked up a small number of times. J is TRBJ2-6 and V is TRBV6-1, with D unresolved. V shed 6 bases and J shed 0 bases, with 9 bases lying between them. This CDR3 has 15 residues. The germline V gene has CDR1 MNHNS and CDR2 SASEGT. The CDR3 region has the DNA TGTGCCAGCAGCCGACGGGTCTCTGGGGCCAACGTCCTGACTTTC. It translates to CASSRRVSGANVLTF.

The chain couples TRBV6-2 or TRBV6-3 to TRBJ2-5; TRBD2 matches at 7 bases. The V gene end was trimmed by 0 bases and the J gene end by 1 base; junction bases not matched to a gene: 2. In germline, CDR1 is MNHEY, CDR2 SVGEGT. CDR3 size: 15 residues. The CDR3: CASSYSASGQETQYF. CDR3 DNA: TGTGCCAGCAGTTACTCGGCTAGCGGCCAAGAGACCCAGTACTTC.

In its sample, this clonotype was seen a few times. This chain joins TRBV19 and TRBJ2-4; D is undetermined. The V end was cut by 3 bases, the J end by 1 base, with 4 bases between. Germline CDR1 LNHDA, CDR2 SQIVND (reference sequence). This CDR3 contains 13 residues. The CDR3 protein is CASSIRAKNIQYF. CDR3 DNA sequence: TGTGCCAGTAGTATCAGGGCCAAAAACATTCAGTACTTC.